The present T cell receptor beta chain was sequenced within a study of blood T cells in healthy people across ages. Sample-barcoded 5' priming and a J-beta primer mix drove a second PCR of 7 to 11 cycles. Each CDR3 protein gets one entry after TCRdb re-called the 5' RACE reads with MiXCR. The sample has 550,000 to 800,000 distinct CDR3 sequences, 32% seen once. This clonotype occurred many times. CDR1 and CDR2 from the germline V gene are SEHNR and FQNEAQ (reference sequence). Unmatched junction bases numbered 13, after V lost 3 bases and J lost 5 bases. This CDR3 has 17 residues. The chain links TRBV7-9 to TRBJ2-7, with 10 nucleotides matching TRBD2. The clonotype was recovered from a woman of 80 years or more in good health. Sequencing was done on a sample of blood. The CDR3 DNA sequence: TGTGCCAGCAGCTTTCTCAGTGGGAAGCGGGGGGGCGACGAGCAGTACTTC. It is translated as CASSFLSGKRGGDEQYF.